This T cell receptor beta chain is from a study of cytomegalovirus exposure and HLA in healthy donors. Assay: immunoSEQ multiplex PCR; the TCRdb copy retains only in-frame clones and omits some. The repertoire includes 200,000 to 250,000 clones, roughly 84% of them detected once, and over 12% sits in the top ten. In regard to this clone: Its antigen is not identified.

V lost 5 bases and J 4 bases, leaving 11 bases between the germline ends. The CDR3 length is 13 residues. CDR1 and CDR2 (germline): KGHSH, LQKENI. Study-level results: The TCR clusters that emerged in the first cohort tended, a later analysis found, to co-occur in the approximately 110 validation repertoires.

The V gene is TRBV18, the J gene TRBJ1-1; D not certain. The clonotype originates from a woman younger than 45 in good health and CMV-seropositive. The sample was PBMCs. The CDR3 nucleotides read TGTGCCAGCTCATCGTCCGAGGTCACTGAAGCTTTCTTT. It encodes CASSSSEVTEAFF.